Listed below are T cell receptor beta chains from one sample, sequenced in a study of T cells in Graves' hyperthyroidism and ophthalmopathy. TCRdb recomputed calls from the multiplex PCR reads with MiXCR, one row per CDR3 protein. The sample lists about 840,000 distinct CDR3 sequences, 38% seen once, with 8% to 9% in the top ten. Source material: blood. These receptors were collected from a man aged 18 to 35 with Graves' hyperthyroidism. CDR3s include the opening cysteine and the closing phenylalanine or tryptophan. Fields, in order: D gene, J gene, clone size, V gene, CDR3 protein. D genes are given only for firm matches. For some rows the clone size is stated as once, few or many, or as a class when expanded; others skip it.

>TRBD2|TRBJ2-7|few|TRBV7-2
CASSSPRLAGVYEQYF
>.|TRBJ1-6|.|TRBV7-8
CASSLSPGRKDSPLHF
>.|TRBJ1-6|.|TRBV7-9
CASSPPGSYNNSPLHF
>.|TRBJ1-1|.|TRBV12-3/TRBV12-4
CASTRGPGGTEAFF
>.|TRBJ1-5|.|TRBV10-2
CASSQAAGDNQPQHF
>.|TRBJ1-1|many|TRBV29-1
CSVQGRMNTEAFF
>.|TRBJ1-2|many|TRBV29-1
CSVDVPDPGGYTF
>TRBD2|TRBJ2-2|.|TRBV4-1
CASSQEELAGERTGELFF
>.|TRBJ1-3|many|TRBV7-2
CASSLGRQNSGNTIYF
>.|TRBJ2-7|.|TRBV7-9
CASSLTGTIHEQYF
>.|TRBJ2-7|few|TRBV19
CASSITGGLAYEQYF
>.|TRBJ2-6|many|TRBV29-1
CSVSPPSGANVLTF
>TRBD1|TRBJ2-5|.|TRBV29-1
CSVEKTGQGGETQYF
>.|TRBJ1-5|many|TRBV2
CASSLRGRINQPQHF
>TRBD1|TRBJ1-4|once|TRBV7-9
CASSMTGANEKLFF
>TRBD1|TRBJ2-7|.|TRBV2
CASSARPTTGIYEQYF
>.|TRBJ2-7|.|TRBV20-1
CSASKGDGGEQYF
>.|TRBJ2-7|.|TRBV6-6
CASRTQGSEQYF
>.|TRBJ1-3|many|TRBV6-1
CASSRDGGNTIYF
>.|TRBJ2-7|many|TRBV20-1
CSASSRTDEQYF
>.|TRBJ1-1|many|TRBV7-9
CASSPPMNTEAFF
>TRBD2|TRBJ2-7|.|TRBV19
CASSIQRGGYEQYF
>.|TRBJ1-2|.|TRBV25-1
CASSPGETDYGYTF